Each of the 5 T cell receptor beta chains below was sequenced from the same sample in a study of blood T cell repertoires in COVID-19 (dated by TCRdb to about 2020). The receptor library was made with the immunoSEQ multiplex PCR assay. Drawn from immuneACCESS, this table holds only the in-frame rearrangements with V and J called that TCRdb kept. Clones are partly lost; checked studies trace under half to an unresolved V gene and leave the rest unexplained. In this sample the table shows a few hundred thousand clones, 85% to 90% of which occur a single time. Of the sample, over 9.5% falls within the top ten clones. What was sequenced was PBMCs or T cells enriched from blood (not recorded which). The receptors derive from a woman aged 18 to 35 who had recovered from COVID-19.

The chain employs TRBV6-1 and TRBJ1-2; a weak D match, TRBD1 (6 bases). Germline V lookup: CDR1 MNHNS, CDR2 SASEGT. The V gene lost 3 bases and the J gene lost 2 bases, with 13 bases spanning the gap. The CDR3 length is 15 residues. CDR3 bases: TGTGCCAGCAGTGAGAGAGACAGGCTAAACTATGGCTACACCTTC. Translated: CASSERDRLNYGYTF.

As regards this clone: This specimen includes other DNA sequences encoding the same CDR3. This rearrangement joins TRBV19 to TRBJ2-5, with TRBD2 as a possible D gene (6 bases). CDR3 length equals 13 residues. Trimming cost V 4 bases and J 5 bases, with 11 bases left between them. CDR1 is LNHDA, CDR2 SQIVND, per germline (reference sequence). The CDR3 nucleotides are TGTGCCAGTAGTAGGGGCGGAGGGGAGACCCAGTACTTC. This sequence encodes CASSRGGGETQYF.

This clone was recorded a few times. The chain has TRBV9 and TRBJ2-7, with TRBD1 matching over 9 bases. With 2 bases clipped from V and 4 bases from J, the junction kept 13 bases outside the gene matches. The length of the CDR3 is 17 residues. The germline V gene has CDR1 SGDLS and CDR2 YYNGEE. The CDR3 bases are TGTGCCAGCAGCGTTGGGACAGGGCCGCGTGGGTCATACGAGCAGTACTTC. Protein sequence: CASSVGTGPRGSYEQYF.

The J gene is TRBJ2-7, the V gene TRBV18; 9 nucleotides line up with TRBD1. Trimming took 6 bases from V and 1 from J; bases not matched to a gene: 10. Germline CDR1 reads KGHSH; CDR2 reads LQKENI. This CDR3 spans 16 amino acids. The CDR3 loop reads CASSQPSGTGSYEQYF. The CDR3 bases are TGTGCCAGCTCGCAGCCCTCCGGGACAGGGTCCTACGAGCAGTACTTC.

This sequence joins TRBV27 and TRBJ1-2; 8 bases line up with TRBD1. Germline CDR1 is MNHEY and CDR2 is SMNVEV (reference sequence). The CDR3 has 12 residues. V shed 6 bases, J shed 7 bases, and the junction held 4 bases outside the gene matches. The CDR3 nucleotides read TGTGCCAGCAGAGACAGGGGCGGTGGCTACACCTTC. Translation gives CASRDRGGGYTF.